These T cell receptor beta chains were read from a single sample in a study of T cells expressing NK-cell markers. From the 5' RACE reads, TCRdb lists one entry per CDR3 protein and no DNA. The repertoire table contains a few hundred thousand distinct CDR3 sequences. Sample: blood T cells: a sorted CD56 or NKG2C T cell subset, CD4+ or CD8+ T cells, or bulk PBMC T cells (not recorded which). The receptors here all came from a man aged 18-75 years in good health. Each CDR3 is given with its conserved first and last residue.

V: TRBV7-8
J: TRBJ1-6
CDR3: CASSLQSDGHNSPLHF

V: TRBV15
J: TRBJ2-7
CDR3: CATSRGGTSGDYEQYF

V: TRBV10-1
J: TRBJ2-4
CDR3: CASKAAPLAKNIQYF

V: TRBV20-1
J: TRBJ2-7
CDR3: CSARGGYLSEQYF

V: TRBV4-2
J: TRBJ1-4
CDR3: CASSQDIKVNEKLFF

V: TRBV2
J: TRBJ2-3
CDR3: CASSEVVAGQSTDTQYF

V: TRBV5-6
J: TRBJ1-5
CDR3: CASSLRGRYQPQHF

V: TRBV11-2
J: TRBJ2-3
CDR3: CASNAYVWESNTQYF

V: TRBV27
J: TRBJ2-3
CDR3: CAGPRTGVSWGDTQYF

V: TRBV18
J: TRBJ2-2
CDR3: CASRQTRDTGELFF

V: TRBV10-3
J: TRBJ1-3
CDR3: CAISRDFPPGNTIYF

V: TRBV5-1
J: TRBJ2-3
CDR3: CASRFGTARSTDTQYF

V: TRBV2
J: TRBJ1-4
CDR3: CASSESGANEKLFF

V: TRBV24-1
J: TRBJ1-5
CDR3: CATSDLRLAPPHQPQHF